This T cell receptor beta chain stems from a study of tissue T cells after allogeneic stem cell transplantation. The sample's time point: mouse harvest day 14 after allogeneic transplant. The graft held 10^6 splenic CD5+ T cells and 10^7 T-cell-depleted bone marrow cells. Mice had MHC-mismatched B6 into BALB/c GVHD, sampled day 7 or 14. Study-level results: In patients and mice, blood and spleen missed much of tissue repertoire. Motif-based clustering found tissue-specific repertoire signatures shared across patients, though few clones were shared.

Generated by immunoSEQ multiplex PCR, the TCRdb table keeps only in-frame clones and is missing some. This sample has a few thousand clones, with roughly 47% found just once. This CDR3 spans 13 amino acids. Germline V gene sequence: CDR1 NSQYPW, CDR2 LRSPGD (reference sequence). The V gene end was trimmed by 4 bases and the J gene end by 3 bases; junction bases not matched to a gene: 1. About this clone itself: The antigen remains unidentified. All gene names here are mouse names. The CDR3 end lies 1 residue beyond the end of the read and is filled in from the germline J gene.

Sequencing was performed on gut tissue. The rearrangement uses TRBV1 and TRBJ2-4; 7 bases are a match to TRBD2. The TCR was taken from a female BALB/c mouse given C57BL/6 T cells with graft-versus-host disease after an allogeneic hematopoietic cell transplant. The CDR3 reads CTCSVGGQNTLYF. The sequenced part of the CDR3 DNA is TGCACCTGCAGTGTGGGGGGACAAAACACCTTGTAC.